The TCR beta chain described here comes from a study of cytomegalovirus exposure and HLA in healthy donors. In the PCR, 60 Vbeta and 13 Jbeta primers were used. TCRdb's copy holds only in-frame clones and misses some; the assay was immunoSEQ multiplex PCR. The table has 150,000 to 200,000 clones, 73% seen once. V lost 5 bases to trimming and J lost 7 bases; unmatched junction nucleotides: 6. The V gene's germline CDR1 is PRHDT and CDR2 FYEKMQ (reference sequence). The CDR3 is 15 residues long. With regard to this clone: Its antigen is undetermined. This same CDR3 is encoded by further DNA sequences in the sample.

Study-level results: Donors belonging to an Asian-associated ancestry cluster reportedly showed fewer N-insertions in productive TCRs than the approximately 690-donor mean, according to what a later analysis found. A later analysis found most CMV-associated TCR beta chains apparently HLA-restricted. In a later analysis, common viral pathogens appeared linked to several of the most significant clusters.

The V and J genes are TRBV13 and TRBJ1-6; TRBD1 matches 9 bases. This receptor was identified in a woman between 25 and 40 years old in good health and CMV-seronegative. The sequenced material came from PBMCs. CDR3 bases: TGTGCCAGCAGCGCGGGGACAGGGATCAATTCACCCCTCCACTTT. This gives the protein CASSAGTGINSPLHF.